The 8 T cell receptor beta chains below all came from one sample that was sequenced in a study of blood T cell repertoires in COVID-19. Here immunoSEQ multiplex PCR was the method, and the copy in TCRdb shows in-frame clones only, minus some. The table lists 250,000 or so clones, roughly 88% of them singletons. Source material: peripheral blood. These receptor sequences come from a woman in her 30s with acute or convalescent COVID-19.

J is TRBJ2-3 and V is TRBV3-1 (or the pseudogene TRBV3-2); 9 bases fit TRBD2. There are 18 residues in the CDR3. The germline CDR1 and CDR2 sequences are LGHDT and YNNKEL (reference sequence). V trimming: 3 bases; J trimming: 1 base; junction bases outside the gene matches: 11. CDR3 region: CASSQNNQRTSGTDTQYF. The CDR3 bases are TGTGCCAGCAGCCAGAATAACCAAAGGACTAGCGGCACAGATACGCAGTATTTT.

V gene TRBV7-3 combines with J gene TRBJ1-4, with a tentative D call TRBD1 (6 bases). The germline V and J ends were trimmed by 5 bases and 8 bases, with 18 bases remaining between them. This CDR3 region has 15 residues. The germline V gene has CDR1 SGHTA and CDR2 FQGTGA. CDR3 region: CASSQNPGVGEKLFF. The CDR3, as DNA: TGTGCCAGCAGCCAAAACCCAGGGGTGGGCGAAAAACTGTTTTTT.

In nucleotides, the CDR3 is TGTGCCAGCAGCTTGGGGGTACAGCGGAAAGCTGAAGCTTTCTTT. Its translation: CASSLGVQRKAEAFF. This rearrangement joins TRBV5-4 to TRBJ1-1; unclear D gene. The CDR3 runs to 15 residues. The V gene lost 0 bases and the J gene lost 6 bases, with 15 bases spanning the gap. Germline CDR1 SGHNT, CDR2 YYREEE (reference sequence).

The V gene is TRBV7-8, the J gene TRBJ1-1, with D possibly TRBD1 on 6 matching bases. The V end was cut by 1 base, the J end by 1 base, with 10 bases between. Per the germline V gene, CDR1 is SGHVS and CDR2 is FQNEAQ. The CDR3 contains 15 residues. This CDR3 is CASSLGPGENTEAFF. The CDR3 DNA is TGTGCCAGCAGCTTAGGCCCAGGGGAGAACACTGAAGCTTTCTTT.

The chain is built from TRBV11-2 and TRBJ1-6; a weak D match, TRBD1 (6 bases). The CDR3 spans 16 residues. Germline CDR1 reads SGHAT; CDR2 reads FQNNGV. Trimming took off 0 bases at V and 4 bases at J, with 10 bases between the two ends. The CDR3 spells CASSLDLTGYNSPLHF. DNA for the CDR3: TGTGCCAGCAGCTTAGATCTGACAGGTTATAATTCACCCCTCCACTTT.

The rearrangement uses TRBV19 and TRBJ1-1; 11 nucleotides line up with TRBD1. The V and J ends lost 5 bases and 10 bases, in that order; junction bases with no gene match: 6. The germline gives CDR1 LNHDA, CDR2 SQIVND (reference sequence). This CDR3 is 13 amino acids long. The CDR3 loop is CASSWTGGEAAFF. Written as DNA, the CDR3 is TGTGCCAGTAGTTGGACAGGGGGCGAGGCAGCTTTCTTT.

The chain employs TRBV6-2 or TRBV6-3 and TRBJ2-5; 7 bases are a match to TRBD2. CDR1 is MNHEY, CDR2 SVGEGT, per germline. V dropped 0 bases and J dropped 0; count of bases not matched to a gene: 1. This CDR3 region has 15 residues. The CDR3 loop reads CASSYSRGDQETQYF. For the CDR3, the DNA is TGTGCCAGCAGTTACTCTCGGGGGGACCAAGAGACCCAGTACTTC.

V gene TRBV18 combines with J gene TRBJ1-2; 8 bases map to TRBD1. The CDR3 contains 13 residues. Germline V gene lookup returns CDR1 KGHSH and CDR2 LQKENI. The trim removed 3 bases at V and 6 bases at J, leaving 3 bases unmatched. The chain's CDR3 is CASSPGQGDGYTF. The CDR3 coding sequence is TGTGCCAGCTCACCCGGACAGGGTGATGGCTACACCTTC.